The 28 T cell receptor beta chains below all came from one sample that was sequenced in a study of cytomegalovirus exposure and HLA in healthy donors. PCR was performed using 60 Vbeta and 13 Jbeta primers. Data came from immunoSEQ multiplex PCR; TCRdb stores just in-frame clones and leaves some out. There are some 130,000 clones in the sample; 80% occur only once, and more than 2.5% lies in the top ten. Specimen: PBMCs. These receptors were collected from a male donor in good health and CMV-seronegative.

CDR3 coding DNA: TGTGCCACGAAGCTCCGCCAGGCCAACGTCCTGACTTTC. Amino acids: CATKLRQANVLTF. The chain has TRBV27 and TRBJ2-6, with D hard to call. Trimming removed 10 bases from V and 6 bases from J, with 13 bases in between. This CDR3 has 13 amino acids. From germline, CDR1 is MNHEY and CDR2 SMNVEV (reference sequence).

J is TRBJ1-2 and V is TRBV16; 8 bases align to TRBD1. V lost 1 base, J lost 3 bases, and 10 bases stayed unmatched. CDR3 length equals 17 residues. Germline CDR1 KGHSY, CDR2 FQNENV. The CDR3 nucleotides read TGTGCCAGCAGCCAATTGAGGACAGGGCAAATGGACTATGGCTACACCTTC. It yields the protein CASSQLRTGQMDYGYTF.

This clone was counted between two and nine times. J is TRBJ1-1 and V is TRBV5-1; D gene unclear. Germline-derived CDR1 and CDR2 are SGHRS and YFSETQ. Deletions cut 7 bases from V and 6 bases from J, with 19 bases between. This CDR3 has 14 residues. For the CDR3, the DNA is TGCGCCAGCCGGCCCGACGGAGGGATCGCTGAAGCTTTCTTT. Its protein is CASRPDGGIAEAFF.

This chain uses TRBV30 with TRBJ2-7; 8 bases map to TRBD1. The CDR3 loop spans 12 amino acids. V shed 8 bases and J 6 bases; nucleotides not matched to a gene: 9. Germline assignment: CDR1 GTSNPN and CDR2 SVGIG (reference sequence). CDR3 bases: TGTGCCGCCAGACAGGGGCGACCCGAGCAGTACTTC. Translating it yields CAARQGRPEQYF.

The chain links TRBV19 to TRBJ2-2, with 8 bases matching TRBD1. The CDR3 is made up of 15 amino acids. Germline-derived CDR1 and CDR2 are LNHDA and SQIVND (reference sequence). V trimming: 4 bases; J trimming: 7 bases; junction bases outside the gene matches: 8. CDR3 sequence (DNA): TGTGCCAGTAGTACTAGACAGGGGAGGAGCGGGGAGCTGTTTTTT. Translation gives CASSTRQGRSGELFF. The whole variable domain, filled in from reference TRBV19 and TRBJ2-2, reads DGGITQSPKYLFRKEGQNVTLSCEQNLNHDAMYWYRQDPGQGLRLIYYSQIVNDFQKGDIAEGYSVSREKKESFPLTVTSAQKNPTAFYLCASSTRQGRSGELFFGEGSRLTVL.

The rearrangement joins TRBV7-8 to TRBJ2-1, with a tentative D call TRBD1 (6 bases). Between the trimmed V and J ends, which lost 4 bases and 9 bases, there was a span of 22 bases. The CDR3 consists of 16 residues. Germline V lookup: CDR1 SGHVS, CDR2 FQNEAQ. CDR3 nucleotide sequence: TGTGCCAGCAGCTCTCTCTCGAGGGCAGGGACAATTGAGCAGTTCTTC. Protein product: CASSSLSRAGTIEQFF. Using reference TRBV7-8 and TRBJ2-1 for the parts outside the CDR3, the full variable domain is GAGVSQSPRYKVAKRGQDVALRCDPISGHVSLFWYQQALGQGPEFLTYFQNEAQLDKSGLPSDRFFAERPEGSVSTLKIQRTQQEDSAVYLCASSSLSRAGTIEQFFGPGTRLTVL.

A word on this clone: One end of the junction does not line up with germline, which may come from a read error. The chain links TRBV6-1 to TRBJ2-4; possibly TRBD1 for D (5 bases). Germline values: CDR1 MNHNS, CDR2 SASEGT. This CDR3 region has 19 residues. The CDR3 DNA is TGTGCCAGCAGTGAAGCGCTGGGGCATTGGAATGGGGCCAAAAACAGTCAGTACTTC. Translated, it gives CASSEALGHWNGAKNSQYF.

This chain links TRBV30 with TRBJ1-1; 8 nucleotides align to TRBD1. The CDR3 is made up of 16 amino acids. V shed 0 bases and J 0 bases; nucleotides not matched to a gene: 6. The germline CDR1 and CDR2 sequences are GTSNPN and SVGIG (reference sequence). The CDR3 region has the DNA TGTGCCTGGAGTGTCGGGACAGGAGCTTTGAACACTGAAGCTTTCTTT. It encodes CAWSVGTGALNTEAFF.

This CDR3 is CASSLTGALSNQPQHF. Written as DNA, the CDR3 is TGTGCCAGCAGCTTAACCGGAGCTCTAAGCAATCAGCCCCAGCATTTT. The chain is built from TRBV5-6 and TRBJ1-5, with D uncertain. CDR1 and CDR2 (germline): SGHDT, YYEEEE. CDR3 size: 16 residues. The ends were cut back, 2 bases at V and 1 base at J, with 13 bases in the middle.

The gene calls are TRBV14 and TRBJ1-5; D gene ambiguous. Looked up from germline, CDR1 is SGHDN and CDR2 is FVKESK. There are 13 residues in the CDR3. V was pared by 4 bases and J by 0 bases, with 4 bases between. CDR3 loop: CASSLYSNQPQHF. The CDR3, as DNA: TGTGCCAGCAGCCTATATAGCAATCAGCCCCAGCATTTT.

The CDR3 sequence: CASSLVGQGATGVQPQHF. CDR3 sequence (DNA): TGTGCCAGCAGCTTAGTAGGCCAGGGGGCCACGGGAGTCCAGCCCCAGCATTTT. The chain joins TRBV7-2 to TRBJ1-5; TRBD1 aligns across 8 bases. The CDR3 has 18 residues. The V gene's germline CDR1 is SGHTA and CDR2 FQGNSA. The ends lost 1 base at V and 7 bases at J; junction bases unmatched: 15.

This clone was picked up a small number of times. This chain connects TRBV14 to TRBJ2-7; the match to TRBD1 covers 8 bases. Germline CDR1 reads SGHDN; CDR2 reads FVKESK. Losses at the gene ends were 0 bases for V and 4 bases for J; bases not matched to a gene: 5. This CDR3 has 15 amino acids. The CDR3 region is CASSQESGQGYEQYF. The CDR3 DNA sequence: TGTGCCAGCAGCCAAGAATCCGGACAGGGTTACGAGCAGTACTTC.

This clone turned up a few times. The rearrangement links TRBV10-3 to TRBJ2-7, with 9 nucleotides matching TRBD2. The CDR3 length is 17 residues. J was trimmed by 1 base and V by 6 bases; bases with no gene match: 13. Germline CDR1 reads ENHRY; CDR2 reads SYGVKD. The CDR3 DNA reads TGTGCCATCAGCGAGGCACTAGCGGGTGAGAGATCCTACGAGCAGTACTTC. It codes for CAISEALAGERSYEQYF.

The rearrangement links TRBV6-6 to TRBJ2-1, with TRBD2 identical over 11 bases. The V gene's germline CDR1 is MNHNY and CDR2 SVGAGI (reference sequence). The V and J ends lost 6 bases and 7 bases, in that order; junction bases with no gene match: 8. The length of the CDR3 is 15 residues. CDR3 loop: CASSLGLAAVNEQFF. The CDR3 DNA follows: TGTGCCAGCAGCCTGGGACTAGCGGCGGTAAATGAGCAGTTCTTC.

A note on this clone: One junction end does not reproduce the germline sequence, and a read error may be involved. This rearrangement joins TRBV7-8 to TRBJ2-1; 8 bases map to TRBD1. This CDR3 region has 16 residues. Per the germline V gene, CDR1 is SGHVS and CDR2 is FQNEAQ. CDR3 sequence: CASSLANAGGYYEQFF. In nucleotides, the CDR3 is TGTGCCAGCAGCTTAGCGAACGCAGGGGGCTACTATGAGCAGTTCTTC.

This clone was counted a single time. The chain uses TRBV7-2 and TRBJ1-5; 7 bases line up with TRBD1. The CDR3 has 15 residues. J lost 3 bases, V lost 5 bases, and 7 bases had no gene match. The germline gives CDR1 SGHTA, CDR2 FQGNSA. CDR3: CASSPAGQFNQPQHF. The CDR3 DNA reads TGTGCCAGCAGCCCCGCGGGACAGTTCAATCAGCCCCAGCATTTT.

Remarks on this clone: One end of the junction varies from germline; a read error may be responsible. The chain recombines TRBV7-9 with TRBJ2-2; 13 bases map to TRBD2. Germline V lookup: CDR1 SEHNR, CDR2 FQNEAQ (reference sequence). The CDR3 has 19 residues. CDR3 in amino acids: CSSSLVRTSGRQGGGELFF. DNA for the CDR3: TGTTCCAGCAGCTTAGTCAGGACTAGCGGGAGACAAGGTGGCGGGGAGCTGTTTTTT.

The CDR3 DNA sequence: TGCGCCAGCAGCCAAGCGGGACAGCTTTATGGCTACACCTTC. Its protein is CASSQAGQLYGYTF. The chain combines TRBV4-3 with TRBJ1-2; TRBD1 matches 7 bases. Losses at the gene ends were 1 base for V and 5 bases for J; bases not matched to a gene: 4. The CDR3 has 14 amino acids. Germline assignment: CDR1 LGHNA and CDR2 YSLEER.

This chain uses TRBV10-2 with TRBJ1-5, with 8 bases that match TRBD1. The CDR3 has 15 residues. J was trimmed by 5 bases and V by 6 bases; bases with no gene match: 9. Germline CDR1 is WSHSY and CDR2 is SAAADI. The CDR3 region is CASRADRAGDQPQHF. The DNA for the CDR3 is TGCGCCAGCAGGGCGGACAGGGCCGGGGATCAGCCCCAGCATTTT.

The rearrangement links TRBV9 to TRBJ2-6; TRBD1 matches at 7 bases. CDR1 is SGDLS and CDR2 is YYNGEE in the germline V gene. V dropped 4 bases and J dropped 5; count of bases not matched to a gene: 12. The CDR3 is 17 amino acids. CDR3 DNA: TGTGCCAGCAGCCCGCTGACAGGGAATCTCTGGGCCAACGTCCTGACTTTC. Amino acid sequence: CASSPLTGNLWANVLTF.

This clone came up a few times. This chain joins TRBV13 and TRBJ2-3; 12 bases map to TRBD1. There are 15 residues in the CDR3. CDR1 and CDR2 (germline): PRHDT, FYEKMQ (reference sequence). Trimming took 5 bases from V and 2 from J; bases not matched to a gene: 2. DNA of the CDR3: TGTGCCAGCAGCGGGGGACAGGGGGCCACAGATACGCAGTATTTT. Its translation: CASSGGQGATDTQYF.

V and J are TRBV7-3 and TRBJ2-7, with 10 bases matching TRBD2. Germline V gene sequence: CDR1 SGHTA, CDR2 FQGTGA. This CDR3 spans 19 amino acids. V lost 4 bases to trimming and J lost 2 bases; unmatched junction nucleotides: 17. The CDR3 spells CASSSIAGGPVTLPYEQYF. DNA for the CDR3: TGTGCCAGCAGCTCCATAGCGGGGGGCCCCGTTACTCTGCCCTACGAGCAGTACTTC.

The rearrangement links TRBV29-1 to TRBJ2-7, with no clear D. This CDR3 is built from 12 residues. Germline CDR1 and CDR2: SQVTM and ANQGSEA. CDR3 sequence: CSSIMTACRGYF. CDR3 nucleotides: TGCAGTTCCATTATGACGGCCTGTCGCGGGTACTTC.

The V and J genes are TRBV6-6 and TRBJ2-5; D is perhaps TRBD2 (7 bases). The CDR3 length is 15 residues. CDR1 is MNHNY, CDR2 SVGAGI, per germline (reference sequence). Trimming stripped 4 bases from V and 4 bases from J, with 16 bases between. The DNA for the CDR3 is TGTGCCAGCAGTTCCCGGCGGGGAGGGGGAGAGACCCAGTACTTC. Translating gives CASSSRRGGGETQYF.

This sequence joins TRBV15 and TRBJ1-1; tentative D call: TRBD1 (6 bases). Germline V gene lookup returns CDR1 LNHNV and CDR2 YYDKDF (reference sequence). The CDR3 extends over 14 amino acids. V was trimmed by 0 bases and J by 7 bases, leaving 12 bases between them. In nucleotides, the CDR3 is TGTGCCACCAGCAGAGATGGGACACCTGTTGAAGCTTTCTTT. This translates into CATSRDGTPVEAFF.

V gene TRBV4-3 combines with J gene TRBJ1-2, with D unresolved. The CDR3 sequence is 16 residues long. Germline CDR1 LGHNA, CDR2 YSLEER. V lost 3 bases and J 1 base, leaving 15 bases between the germline ends. The CDR3, as DNA: TGCGCCAGCAGCCATGGTAGTATCGGTGGTAACTATGGCTACACCTTC. Protein sequence: CASSHGSIGGNYGYTF.

This chain uses TRBV30 with TRBJ1-1; D is perhaps TRBD1 (6 bases). Germline CDR1 and CDR2: GTSNPN and SVGIG (reference sequence). The CDR3 is 12 residues long. Trimming took 5 bases from V and 4 from J, leaving 11 bases between them. The DNA for the CDR3 is TGTGCCTGGGCCAGGGGAGCCACTGAAGCTTTCTTT. Translated, it gives CAWARGATEAFF.

This rearrangement joins TRBV10-2 to TRBJ2-7; 10 bases are a match to TRBD1. V was clipped by 0 bases and J by 0 bases; unmatched bases: 11. Per the germline V gene, CDR1 is WSHSY and CDR2 is SAAADI. CDR3 length: 19 residues. In DNA, the CDR3 is TGCGCCAGCAGTGAGTCGATTGGTAAGGGACAGGGGAGCTCCTACGAGCAGTACTTC. It yields the protein CASSESIGKGQGSSYEQYF.